The 3 T cell receptor beta chains listed next were all sequenced from one sample in a study of tumor-infiltrating lymphocytes in oesophageal squamous cell carcinoma. Using its own MiXCR run on the PCR reads, TCRdb lists one record per CDR3 protein. The repertoire holds 24,000 or so distinct CDR3 sequences, about two fifths seen once, with 23% in the top ten. The material sequenced was esophageal tumor tissue. Receptors were obtained from a male donor with esophageal squamous cell carcinoma.

The chain combines TRBV7-4 with TRBJ1-4; 9 bases are shared with TRBD1. The CDR3 is made up of 14 amino acids. J gave up 4 bases and V 6 bases, and 3 bases lay outside the gene matches. Per germline, CDR1 SGHVT and CDR2 SQSDAQ. The CDR3 loop is CASSPGQGNEKLFF. CDR3 bases: TGTGCCAGCAGTCCGGGACAGGGTAATGAAAAACTGTTTTTT.

This clonotype has at least ten counts. The chain uses TRBV5-5 and TRBJ2-7; D possibly corresponds to TRBD2 (6 bases). Trimming cost V 4 bases and J 5 bases, with 22 bases left between them. The CDR3 is 16 residues long. The V gene's germline CDR1 is SGHKS and CDR2 YYEKEE (reference sequence). CDR3 nucleotide sequence: TGTGCCAGCAGCCACGGCCCGGGACGGGGACTCAACGAGCAGTACTTC. It encodes CASSHGPGRGLNEQYF.

As to this clonotype: A junction boundary mismatches the germline segment, possibly from a read error. The J gene is TRBJ2-5, the V gene TRBV6-2 or TRBV6-3; tentative D call: TRBD1 (6 bases). The better agreement between TRBJ2-1 and the DNA end casts doubt on the J call. The CDR3 has 11 amino acids. Germline V gives CDR1 MNHEY, CDR2 SVGEGT. The CDR3 is CASSRDNEQFF. The CDR3 nucleotides are TGTGCCAGCAGTCGGGACAACGAGCAGTTCTTC.